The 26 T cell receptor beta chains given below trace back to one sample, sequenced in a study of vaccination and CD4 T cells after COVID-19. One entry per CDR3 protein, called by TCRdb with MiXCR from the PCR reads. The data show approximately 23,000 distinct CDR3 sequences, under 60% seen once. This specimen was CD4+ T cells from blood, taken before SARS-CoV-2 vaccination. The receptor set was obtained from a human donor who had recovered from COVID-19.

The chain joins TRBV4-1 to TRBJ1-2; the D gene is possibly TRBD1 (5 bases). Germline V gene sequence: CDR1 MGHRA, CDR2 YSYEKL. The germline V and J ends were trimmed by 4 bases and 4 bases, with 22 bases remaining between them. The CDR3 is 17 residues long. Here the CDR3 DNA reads TGCGCCAGCAGCCCCACCTCGAGGGACGGACTCAGCTATGGCTACACCTTC. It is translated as CASSPTSRDGLSYGYTF.

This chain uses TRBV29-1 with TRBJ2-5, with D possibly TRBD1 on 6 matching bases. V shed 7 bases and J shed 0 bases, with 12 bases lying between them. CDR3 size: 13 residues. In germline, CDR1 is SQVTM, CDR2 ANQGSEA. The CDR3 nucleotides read TGCAGCGCCAATCAGGGGAACCAAGAGACCCAGTACTTC. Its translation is CSANQGNQETQYF.

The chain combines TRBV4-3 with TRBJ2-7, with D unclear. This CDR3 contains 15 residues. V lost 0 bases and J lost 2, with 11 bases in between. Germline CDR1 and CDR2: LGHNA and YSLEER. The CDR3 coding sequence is TGCGCCAGCAGCCAAGATCGGATAGGTCCCTACGAGCAGTACTTC. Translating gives CASSQDRIGPYEQYF.

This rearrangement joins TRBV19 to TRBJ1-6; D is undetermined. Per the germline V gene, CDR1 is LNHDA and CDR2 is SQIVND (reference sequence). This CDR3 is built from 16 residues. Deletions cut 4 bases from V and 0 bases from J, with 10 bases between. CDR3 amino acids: CASSTIDGSYNSPLHF. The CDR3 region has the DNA TGTGCCAGTAGTACCATCGACGGCTCCTATAATTCACCCCTCCACTTT.

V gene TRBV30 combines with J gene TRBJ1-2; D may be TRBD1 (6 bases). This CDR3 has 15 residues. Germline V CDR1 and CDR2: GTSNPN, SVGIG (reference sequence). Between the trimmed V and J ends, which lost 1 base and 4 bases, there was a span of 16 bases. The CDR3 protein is CAWSGQRGTSYGYTF. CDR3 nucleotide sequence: TGTGCCTGGAGTGGACAGAGGGGGACAAGCTATGGCTACACCTTC.

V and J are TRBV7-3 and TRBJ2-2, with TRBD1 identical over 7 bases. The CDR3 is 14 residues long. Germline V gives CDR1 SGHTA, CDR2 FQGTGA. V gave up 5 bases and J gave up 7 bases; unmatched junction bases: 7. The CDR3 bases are TGTGCCAGCAGCCAACAGGGGTACGGCGGGGAGCTGTTTTTT. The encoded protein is CASSQQGYGGELFF.

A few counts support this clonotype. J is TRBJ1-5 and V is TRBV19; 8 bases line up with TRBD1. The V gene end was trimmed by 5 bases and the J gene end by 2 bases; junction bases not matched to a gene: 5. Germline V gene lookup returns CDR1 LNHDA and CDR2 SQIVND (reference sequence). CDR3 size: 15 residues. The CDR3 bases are TGTGCCAGTAGTTCGGACAGGGCGCGCAATCAGCCCCAGCATTTT. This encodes CASSSDRARNQPQHF.

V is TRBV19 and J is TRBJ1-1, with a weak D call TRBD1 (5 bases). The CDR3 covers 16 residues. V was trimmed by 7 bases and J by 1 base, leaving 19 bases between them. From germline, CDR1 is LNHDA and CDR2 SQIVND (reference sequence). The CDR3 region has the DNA TGTGCCAGTACCCCCGCCTCGACAGCATCGAACACTGAAGCTTTCTTT. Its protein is CASTPASTASNTEAFF.

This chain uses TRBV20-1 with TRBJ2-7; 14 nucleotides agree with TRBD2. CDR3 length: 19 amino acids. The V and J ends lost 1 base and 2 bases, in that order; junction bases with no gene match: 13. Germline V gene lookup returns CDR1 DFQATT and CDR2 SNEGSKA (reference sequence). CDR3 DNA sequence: TGCAGTGCTAGAGGAGACCCGGGACTAGCGGGAGTGAGCCCCTACGAGCAGTACTTC. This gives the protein CSARGDPGLAGVSPYEQYF.

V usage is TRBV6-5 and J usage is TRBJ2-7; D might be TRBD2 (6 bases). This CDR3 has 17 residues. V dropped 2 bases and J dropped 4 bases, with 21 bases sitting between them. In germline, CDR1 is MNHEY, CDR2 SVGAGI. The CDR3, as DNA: TGTGCCAGCAGTTACCGCGGGGCGGCGGCCATCCCTTACGAGCAGTACTTC. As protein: CASSYRGAAAIPYEQYF.

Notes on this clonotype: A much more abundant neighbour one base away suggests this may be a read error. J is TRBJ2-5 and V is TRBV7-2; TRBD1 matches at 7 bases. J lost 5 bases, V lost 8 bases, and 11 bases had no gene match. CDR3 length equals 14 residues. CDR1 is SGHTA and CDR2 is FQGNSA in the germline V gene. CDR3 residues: CASGRQGLLETQYF. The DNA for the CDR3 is TGTGCCAGCGGCCGACAGGGATTGCTGGAGACCCAGTACTTC.

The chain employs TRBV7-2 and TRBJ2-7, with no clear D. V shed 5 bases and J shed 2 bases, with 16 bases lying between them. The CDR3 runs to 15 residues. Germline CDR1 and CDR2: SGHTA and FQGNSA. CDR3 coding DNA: TGTGCCAGCAGCCAATACTTAGACCGAACCTACGAGCAGTACTTC. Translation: CASSQYLDRTYEQYF.

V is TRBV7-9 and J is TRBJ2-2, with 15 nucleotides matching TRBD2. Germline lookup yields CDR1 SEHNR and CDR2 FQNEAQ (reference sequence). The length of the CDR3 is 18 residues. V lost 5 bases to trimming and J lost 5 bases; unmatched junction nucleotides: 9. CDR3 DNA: TGTGCCAGCAGCCGCTTCGGACTAGCGGGAGGGCGGACCGGGGAGCTGTTTTTT. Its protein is CASSRFGLAGGRTGELFF.

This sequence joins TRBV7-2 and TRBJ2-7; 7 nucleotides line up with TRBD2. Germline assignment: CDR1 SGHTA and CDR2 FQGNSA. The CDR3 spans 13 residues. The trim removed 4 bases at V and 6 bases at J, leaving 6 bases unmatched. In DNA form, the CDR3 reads TGTGCCAGCAGCTCAGCGGGAAGGGGCGAGCAGTACTTC. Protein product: CASSSAGRGEQYF.

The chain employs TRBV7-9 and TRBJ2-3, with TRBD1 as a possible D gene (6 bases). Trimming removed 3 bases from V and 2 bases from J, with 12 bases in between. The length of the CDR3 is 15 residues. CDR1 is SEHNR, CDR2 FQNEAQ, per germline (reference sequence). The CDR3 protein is CASSLGQNPTDTQYF. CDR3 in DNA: TGTGCCAGCAGCTTGGGACAAAATCCCACAGATACGCAGTATTTT.

This chain's CDR3 is CASSRLAGAFQETQYF. CDR3 bases: TGTGCCAGCAGCCGGCTAGCGGGGGCTTTCCAAGAGACCCAGTACTTC. This rearrangement joins TRBV6-2 or TRBV6-3 to TRBJ2-5, with 10 bases lining up with TRBD2. The V segment lost 6 bases and the J segment 1 base; nucleotides outside the gene matches: 8. This CDR3 is 16 amino acids long. Germline CDR1 and CDR2: MNHEY and SVGEGT.

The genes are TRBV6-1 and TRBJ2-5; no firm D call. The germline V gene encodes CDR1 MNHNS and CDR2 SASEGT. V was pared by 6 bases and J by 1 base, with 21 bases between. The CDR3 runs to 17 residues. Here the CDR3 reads CASSPTPGRPFQETQYF. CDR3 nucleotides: TGTGCCAGCAGCCCGACCCCCGGCAGGCCATTCCAAGAGACCCAGTACTTC.

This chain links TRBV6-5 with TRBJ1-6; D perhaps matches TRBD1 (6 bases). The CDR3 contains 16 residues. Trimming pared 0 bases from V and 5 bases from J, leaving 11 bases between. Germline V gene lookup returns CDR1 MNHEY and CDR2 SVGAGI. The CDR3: CASSYSLGADNSPLHF. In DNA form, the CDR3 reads TGTGCCAGCAGTTACTCGTTGGGGGCCGATAATTCACCCCTCCACTTT.

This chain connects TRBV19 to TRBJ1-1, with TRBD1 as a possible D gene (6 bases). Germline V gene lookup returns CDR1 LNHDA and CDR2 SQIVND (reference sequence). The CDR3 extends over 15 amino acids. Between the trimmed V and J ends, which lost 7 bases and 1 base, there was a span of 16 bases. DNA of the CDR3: TGTGCCAGTACCATGACCGGGACACCGAACACTGAAGCTTTCTTT. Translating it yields CASTMTGTPNTEAFF. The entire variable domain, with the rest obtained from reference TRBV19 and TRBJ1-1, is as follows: DGGITQSPKYLFRKEGQNVTLSCEQNLNHDAMYWYRQDPGQGLRLIYYSQIVNDFQKGDIAEGYSVSREKKESFPLTVTSAQKNPTAFYLCASTMTGTPNTEAFFGQGTRLTVV.

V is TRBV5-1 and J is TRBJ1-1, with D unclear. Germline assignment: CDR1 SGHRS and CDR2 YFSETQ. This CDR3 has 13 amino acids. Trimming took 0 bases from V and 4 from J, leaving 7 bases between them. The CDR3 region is CASSLEEGTEAFF. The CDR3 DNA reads TGCGCCAGCAGCTTGGAGGAGGGCACTGAAGCTTTCTTT.

The CDR3 region is CSARGGRGQETQYF. The CDR3 region has the DNA TGCAGTGCTAGAGGGGGCAGGGGGCAAGAGACCCAGTACTTC. The chain joins TRBV20-1 to TRBJ2-5; 7 bases are a match to TRBD1. Germline V lookup: CDR1 DFQATT, CDR2 SNEGSKA (reference sequence). The CDR3 has 14 amino acids. V dropped 1 base and J dropped 2; count of bases not matched to a gene: 4.

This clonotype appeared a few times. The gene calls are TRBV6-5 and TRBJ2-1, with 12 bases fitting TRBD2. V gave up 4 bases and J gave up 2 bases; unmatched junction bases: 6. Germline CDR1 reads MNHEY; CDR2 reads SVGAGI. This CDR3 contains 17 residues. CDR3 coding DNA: TGTGCCAGCAGTTCTACTAGCGGGAGGATCCCCTACAATGAGCAGTTCTTC. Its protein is CASSSTSGRIPYNEQFF.

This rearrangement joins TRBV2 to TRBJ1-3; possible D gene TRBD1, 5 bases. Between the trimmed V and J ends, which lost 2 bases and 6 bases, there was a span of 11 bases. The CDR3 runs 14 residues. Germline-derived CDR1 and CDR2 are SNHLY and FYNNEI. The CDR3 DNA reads TGTGCCAGCAGTGAAAGTCAGGGTCAAAACACCATATATTTT. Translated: CASSESQGQNTIYF.

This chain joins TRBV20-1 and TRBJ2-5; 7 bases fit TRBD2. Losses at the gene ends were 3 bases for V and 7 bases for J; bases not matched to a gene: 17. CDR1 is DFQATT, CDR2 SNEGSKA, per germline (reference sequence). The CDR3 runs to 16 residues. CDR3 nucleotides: TGCAGTGCTAGGGGGGGGGTCCGAAGTTCGACCGGGACCCAGTACTTC. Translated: CSARGGVRSSTGTQYF.

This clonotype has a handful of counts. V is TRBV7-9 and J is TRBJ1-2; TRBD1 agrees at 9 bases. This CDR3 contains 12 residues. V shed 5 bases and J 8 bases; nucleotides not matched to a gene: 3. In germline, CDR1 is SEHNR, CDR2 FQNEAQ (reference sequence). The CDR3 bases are TGTGCCAGCAGCGGACAGGGGATCGGCTACACCTTC. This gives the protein CASSGQGIGYTF.

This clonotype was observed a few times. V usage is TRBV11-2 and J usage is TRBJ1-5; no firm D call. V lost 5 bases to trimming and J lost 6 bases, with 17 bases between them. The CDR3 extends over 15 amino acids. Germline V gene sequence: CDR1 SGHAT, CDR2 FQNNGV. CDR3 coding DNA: TGTGCCAGCAGCCCTATAGCTGGAGCAAGTCAGCCCCAGCATTTT. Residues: CASSPIAGASQPQHF.